Listed below are T cell receptor beta chains from one sample, sequenced in a study of PD-1 blockade in classical Hodgkin lymphoma. Clones were read by immunoSEQ multiplex PCR, and TCRdb kept only the in-frame ones, dropping some. Seen here are 55,000 to 75,000 clones, about 70% observed once, and the top ten hold 7.5% to 9.5%. The source was peripheral blood mononuclear cells (PBMCs), collected before the second cycle of nivolumab. These receptors were obtained from a human donor with classical Hodgkin lymphoma. CDR3s include the opening cysteine and the closing phenylalanine or tryptophan. The D gene is left open where the match is weak. Not every row has a clone size; where given, it reads once, few, many or a size class.

TRBD1,TRBJ2-7,few,TRBV7-7,CASSFGQGAEQYF,TGTGCTAGCAGCTTTGGACAGGGGGCCGAGCAGTACTTC
TRBD1,TRBJ2-1,NA,TRBV5-6,CASSFDRGHEQFF,TGTGCCAGCAGCTTTGACAGGGGGCATGAGCAGTTCTTC
TRBD1,TRBJ1-5,NA,TRBV19,CASSGQGTRNQPQHF,TGTGCCAGTAGTGGACAGGGTACAAGGAATCAGCCCCAGCATTTT
NA,TRBJ1-3,NA,TRBV28,CASSLGSSGNTIYF,TGTGCCAGCAGTTTGGGCAGCTCTGGAAACACCATATATTTT
NA,TRBJ1-4,NA,TRBV6-1,CASSEKEGRRAEKLFF,TGTGCCAGCAGTGAAAAGGAAGGTCGGCGCGCTGAAAAACTGTTTTTT
NA,TRBJ1-1,NA,TRBV6-5,CASSYLLGGYTEAFF,TGTGCCAGCAGTTACCTCCTGGGGGGTTACACTGAAGCTTTCTTT
TRBD1,TRBJ2-3,few,TRBV5-8,CASSTPGQTRDTQYF,TGTGCCAGCAGCACGCCGGGACAGACAAGAGATACGCAGTATTTT
NA,TRBJ2-3,NA,TRBV7-3,CASSRVGGPDTQYF,TGTGCCAGCAGTCGCGTTGGGGGCCCAGATACGCAGTATTTT
TRBD1,TRBJ2-1,NA,TRBV6-1,CASSLQGDFYNEQFF,TGTGCCAGCAGCCTACAGGGGGACTTCTACAATGAGCAGTTCTTC
NA,TRBJ2-1,NA,TRBV4-2,CASSQDIGQYNEQFF,TGTGCCAGCAGCCAAGATATTGGACAGTACAATGAGCAGTTCTTC
NA,TRBJ2-5,few,TRBV7-8,CASSLVPSAGETQYF,TGTGCCAGCAGCTTAGTCCCCAGCGCTGGAGAGACCCAGTACTTC
NA,TRBJ1-2,once,TRBV5-6,CASSLQTGYYGYTF,TGTGCCAGCAGCTTACAGACAGGCTACTATGGCTACACCTTC
NA,TRBJ2-1,few,TRBV6-4,CASGGRQFF,TGTGCCAGCGGGGGCAGGCAGTTCTTC
NA,TRBJ1-4,NA,TRBV5-1,CASSLLSLPNEKLFF,TGCGCCAGCAGCTTGCTCAGTCTGCCTAATGAAAAACTGTTTTTT
NA,TRBJ2-7,NA,TRBV4-1,CASSQGDPYEQYF,TGCGCCAGCAGCCAAGGGGATCCCTACGAGCAGTACTTC